The source of this T cell receptor beta chain is a study of identical twins. Germline V gives CDR1 DFQATT, CDR2 SNEGSKA (reference sequence). The CDR3 loop spans 16 amino acids. Findings and limits, study-wide: The study drew conclusions from cross-sectional statistical analysis, not from following the same donors.

TCRdb fed the 5' RACE reads into MiXCR, producing one record per CDR3 protein. The profile shows about 340,000 distinct CDR3 sequences, 10% to 15% of them singletons. Of note for this clonotype: The antigen remains undetermined.

These same data were also listed under a study on yellow fever vaccine responses in identical twins.

The genes are TRBV20-1 and TRBJ2-3, with TRBD2 matching over 9 bases. The receptor comes from a woman between 18 and 30 years old in good health. The sample was CD8+ T cells sorted from blood. The CDR3 reads CSDLGRAGGLADTQYF. The DNA of the CDR3 is TGCAGCGACCTAGGGAGAGCGGGGGGCCTCGCAGATACGCAGTATTTT.